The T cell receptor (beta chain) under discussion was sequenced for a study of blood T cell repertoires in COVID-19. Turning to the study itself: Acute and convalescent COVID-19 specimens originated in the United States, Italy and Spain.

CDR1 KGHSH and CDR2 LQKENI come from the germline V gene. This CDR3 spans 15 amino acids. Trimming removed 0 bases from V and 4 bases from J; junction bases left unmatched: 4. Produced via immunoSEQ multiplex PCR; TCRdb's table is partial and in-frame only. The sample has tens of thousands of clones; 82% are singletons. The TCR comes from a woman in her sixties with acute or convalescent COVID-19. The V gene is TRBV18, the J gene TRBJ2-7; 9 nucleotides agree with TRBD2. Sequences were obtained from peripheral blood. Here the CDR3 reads CASSPPSGSGYEQYF. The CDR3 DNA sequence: TGTGCCAGCTCACCACCTAGCGGGAGTGGGTACGAGCAGTACTTC.